Described below is a single T cell receptor (beta chain) sequence and its context. The antigen is undetermined. These data originate in a study of shared clonotypes between healthy human individuals. It was CD45RO-negative cells, positively selected for CCR7, that made up naive CD8 cells, with terminally differentiated effector memory CD45RA+ cells excluded. Within Nashville, Tennessee resided all donors, each a Caucasian adult. The method was immunoSEQ multiplex PCR; TCRdb's version includes in-frame clones alone and lacks a portion of them. The table lists around 1.9 million clones, 85% to 95% of them singletons. Study-level findings and limits: Naive subsets generally had larger estimated richness than memory subsets.

The CDR3 has 15 residues. Trimming removed 5 bases from V and 4 bases from J; junction bases left unmatched: 6. Germline CDR1 and CDR2: LNHNV and YYDKDF (reference sequence). This receptor was obtained from a man between 18 and 29 years old in good health. Some clones in this sample may be carry-over from other donors' samples. The sample consisted of naive CD8+ T cells from PBMCs. The V gene is TRBV15, the J gene TRBJ1-5; TRBD1 matches at 9 bases. In DNA, the CDR3 is TGTGCCACCAGCCCTTGGACAGGGGCTAATCAGCCCCAGCATTTT. Translating gives CATSPWTGANQPQHF.